One TCR beta chain is described in this entry. Its specificity is not known. Clones were sequenced by immunoSEQ multiplex PCR, and TCRdb holds only the in-frame ones, with some missing. The sample consists of about 50,000 clones, roughly nine tenths of them appearing once. Trimming shortened V by 3 bases and J by 0 bases, and 6 bases separated the two germline ends. The CDR3 extends over 15 amino acids. Germline values: CDR1 MNHEY, CDR2 SMNVEV (reference sequence). The sample originates from a study of lymphopenia after photon versus proton radiotherapy. Study results and caveats: Only patients who died were analyzed for survival; proton advantage is unproven.

V usage is TRBV27 and J usage is TRBJ1-6, with no clear D. The clonotype comes from a woman aged 40 to 55 with cholangiocarcinoma. The sequencing here drew on peripheral blood, taken from a patient treated with photon-based radiotherapy. CDR3 protein: CASSFGSSYNSPLHF. CDR3 bases: TGTGCCAGCAGTTTCGGGAGCTCCTATAATTCACCCCTCCACTTT.